This T cell receptor (beta chain) was recorded in a study of radiotherapy plus CTLA-4 blockade in lung cancer. The CDR3 is 14 residues long. V trimming: 6 bases; J trimming: 4 bases; junction bases outside the gene matches: 8. Germline V gene data show CDR1 as MNHEY and CDR2 as SVGAGI. Some clones are missing from TCRdb's copy, which holds only in-frame ones; the method was immunoSEQ multiplex PCR. Here the sample spans tens of thousands of clones, roughly 79% being singletons. The origin of this receptor is a human donor with non-small cell lung cancer who had a partial response to radiotherapy plus ipilimumab. Some clones in this sample may be carry-over from other donors' samples. The sample consisted of peripheral blood, taken from a patient treated with radiotherapy plus ipilimumab. The chain links TRBV6-5 to TRBJ1-2; 7 bases match TRBD1. The CDR3 bases are TGTGCCAGCAGCCTGGGACAGCGAAGCTATGGCTACACCTTC. Translation: CASSLGQRSYGYTF.